Listed here is a single TCR beta chain. The CDR3 is 17 residues long. V shed 2 bases, J shed 1 base, and the junction held 6 bases outside the gene matches. CDR1 and CDR2 from the germline V gene are SGHNT and YENEEA. The data are from a study of blood T cell repertoires in COVID-19. TCRdb's table, derived via immunoSEQ multiplex PCR, lists solely in-frame clones and lacks some. The sample lists about 140,000 clones, 80% to 90% seen once, with approximately 4.2% in the top ten. The TCR was taken from a middle-aged woman with acute or convalescent COVID-19. The chain joins TRBV11-3 to TRBJ2-3; 10 bases map to TRBD2. Sequenced material: peripheral blood. The chain's CDR3 is CASSLTPLAGGTDTQYF. For the CDR3, the DNA is TGTGCCAGCAGCTTAACTCCCCTAGCGGGGGGCACAGATACGCAGTATTTT.